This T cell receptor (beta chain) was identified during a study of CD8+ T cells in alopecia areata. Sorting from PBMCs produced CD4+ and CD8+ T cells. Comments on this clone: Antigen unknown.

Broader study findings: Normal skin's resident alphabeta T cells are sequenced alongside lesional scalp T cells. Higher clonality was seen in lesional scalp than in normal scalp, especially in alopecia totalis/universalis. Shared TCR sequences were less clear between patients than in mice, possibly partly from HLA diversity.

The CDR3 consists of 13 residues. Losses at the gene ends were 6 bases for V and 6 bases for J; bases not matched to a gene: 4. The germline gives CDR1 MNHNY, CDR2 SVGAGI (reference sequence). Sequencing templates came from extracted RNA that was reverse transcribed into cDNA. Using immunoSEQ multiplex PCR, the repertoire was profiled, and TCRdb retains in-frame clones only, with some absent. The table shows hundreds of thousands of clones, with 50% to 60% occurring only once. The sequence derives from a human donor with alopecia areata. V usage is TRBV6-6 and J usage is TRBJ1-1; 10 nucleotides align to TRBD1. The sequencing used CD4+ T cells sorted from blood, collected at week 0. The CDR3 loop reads CASRVDRGPEAFF. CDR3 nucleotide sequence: TGTGCCAGCAGAGTAGACAGGGGGCCTGAAGCTTTCTTT.